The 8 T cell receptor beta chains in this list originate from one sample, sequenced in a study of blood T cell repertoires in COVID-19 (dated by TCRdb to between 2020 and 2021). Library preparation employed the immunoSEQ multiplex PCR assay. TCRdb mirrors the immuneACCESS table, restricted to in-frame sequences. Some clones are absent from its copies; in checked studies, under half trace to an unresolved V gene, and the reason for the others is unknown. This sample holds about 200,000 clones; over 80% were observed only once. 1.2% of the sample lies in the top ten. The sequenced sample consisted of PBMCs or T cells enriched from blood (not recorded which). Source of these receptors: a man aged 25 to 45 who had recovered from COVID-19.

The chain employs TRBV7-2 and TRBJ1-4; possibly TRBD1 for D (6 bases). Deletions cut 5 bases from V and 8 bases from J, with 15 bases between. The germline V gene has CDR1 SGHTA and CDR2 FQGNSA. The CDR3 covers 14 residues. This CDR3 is CASSPNRVREKLFF. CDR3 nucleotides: TGTGCCAGCAGCCCGAACAGGGTCCGGGAAAAACTGTTTTTT.

CDR3 DNA: TGTGCCAGCAGCCTTAGGACAGTTACTGAAGCTTTCTTT. Translating gives CASSLRTVTEAFF. This chain links TRBV12-3 or TRBV12-4 with TRBJ1-1, with D possibly matching TRBD1 (6 bases). CDR3 length: 13 residues. Trimming left V 6 bases short and J 5 bases short, with 13 bases between.

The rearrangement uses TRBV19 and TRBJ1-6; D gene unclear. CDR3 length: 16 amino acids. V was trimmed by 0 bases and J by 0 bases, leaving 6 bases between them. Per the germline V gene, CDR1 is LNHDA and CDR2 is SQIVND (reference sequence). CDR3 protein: CASSIDAGSYNSPLHF. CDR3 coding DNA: TGTGCCAGTAGTATAGATGCAGGCTCCTATAATTCACCCCTCCACTTT.

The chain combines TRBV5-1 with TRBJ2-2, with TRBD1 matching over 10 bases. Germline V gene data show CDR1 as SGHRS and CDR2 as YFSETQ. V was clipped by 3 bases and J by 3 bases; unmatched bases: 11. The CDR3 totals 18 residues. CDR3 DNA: TGCGCCAGCAGCTATGTCTGGGACAGGGGAAAAGACACCGGGGAGCTGTTTTTT. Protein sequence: CASSYVWDRGKDTGELFF.

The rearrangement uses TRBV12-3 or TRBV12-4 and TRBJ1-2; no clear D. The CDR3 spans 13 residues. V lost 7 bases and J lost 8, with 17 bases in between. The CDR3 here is CASTRTPLGGYTF. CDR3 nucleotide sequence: TGTGCCAGCACCCGGACTCCCCTAGGCGGCTACACCTTC.

The CDR3 spells CASRYGQGGQPQHF. The CDR3 nucleotides read TGTGCCAGCAGATACGGACAGGGCGGACAGCCCCAGCATTTT. This chain joins TRBV6-2 or TRBV6-3 and TRBJ1-5; the match to TRBD1 covers 8 bases. The length of the CDR3 is 14 residues. Germline V gene data show CDR1 as MNHEY and CDR2 as SVGEGT. With 6 bases clipped from V and 7 bases from J, the junction kept 8 bases outside the gene matches.

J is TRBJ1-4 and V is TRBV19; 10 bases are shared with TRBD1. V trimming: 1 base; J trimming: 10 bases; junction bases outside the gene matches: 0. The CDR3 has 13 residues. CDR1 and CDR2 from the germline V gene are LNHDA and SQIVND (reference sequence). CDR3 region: CASSIGDRGKLFF. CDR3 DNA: TGTGCCAGTAGTATAGGGGACAGGGGAAAACTGTTTTTT.

The CDR3: CAIRQDRGGTEAFF. CDR3 bases: TGTGCCATCAGACAGGACAGGGGTGGCACTGAAGCTTTCTTT. The chain is built from TRBV10-3 and TRBJ1-1; 9 nucleotides line up with TRBD1. The CDR3 is made up of 14 amino acids. Germline values: CDR1 ENHRY, CDR2 SYGVKD. V shed 6 bases, J shed 4 bases, and the junction held 6 bases outside the gene matches.